The 20 T cell receptor beta chains below all came from one sample that was sequenced in a study of blood T cell repertoires in COVID-19. Sequencing was performed with immunoSEQ multiplex PCR; in TCRdb, only in-frame clones are kept and a portion is missing. The table shows over 45,000 clones, with around four fifths occurring only once. Sequenced input: peripheral blood. The receptors shown here come from an older man with acute or convalescent COVID-19.

The J gene is TRBJ1-1, the V gene TRBV5-6; 8 bases agree with TRBD1. V lost 7 bases, J lost 6 bases, and 8 bases stayed unmatched. CDR3 length equals 13 residues. Germline V gives CDR1 SGHDT, CDR2 YYEEEE. The CDR3 reads CASLIQGVAEAFF. The CDR3 coding sequence is TGTGCCAGCCTTATACAGGGGGTAGCTGAAGCTTTCTTT.

The V and J genes are TRBV18 and TRBJ2-3, with D possibly TRBD2 on 6 matching bases. This CDR3 is built from 17 residues. CDR1 and CDR2 from the germline V gene are KGHSH and LQKENI. V was cut by 6 bases and J by 1 base, with 20 bases left in between. The CDR3, as DNA: TGTGCCAGCTCTTCTAGGGCGGGGCAACTAGGCACAGATACGCAGTATTTT. It yields the protein CASSSRAGQLGTDTQYF.

The chain links TRBV27 to TRBJ1-1; 7 bases are shared with TRBD1. V was clipped by 4 bases and J by 2 bases; unmatched bases: 1. Per the germline V gene, CDR1 is MNHEY and CDR2 is SMNVEV (reference sequence). This CDR3 spans 13 amino acids. The CDR3 sequence: CASSWDRNTEAFF. Written as DNA, the CDR3 is TGTGCCAGCAGTTGGGACAGAAACACTGAAGCTTTCTTT.

The chain employs TRBV24-1 and TRBJ2-1; the match to TRBD2 covers 11 bases. V lost 4 bases to trimming and J lost 6 bases; unmatched junction nucleotides: 4. CDR1 and CDR2 (germline): KGHDR, SFDVKD. The CDR3 has 15 residues. CDR3 amino acids: CATSDPTSGSNEQFF. The CDR3, as DNA: TGTGCCACCAGTGACCCCACTAGCGGGAGCAATGAGCAGTTCTTC.

The chain joins TRBV18 to TRBJ1-3; D gene unclear. The CDR3 runs 13 residues. Trimming removed 6 bases from V and 8 bases from J, with 14 bases in between. Germline CDR1 KGHSH, CDR2 LQKENI. The CDR3 bases are TGTGCCAGCTCCCTGAAGGGAGATGACACCATATATTTT. Translation: CASSLKGDDTIYF.

This chain connects TRBV6-6 to TRBJ1-2, with D maybe TRBD1 (5 bases). Trimming removed 5 bases at V and 6 bases at J, with 19 bases between. The CDR3 sequence is 15 residues long. Germline V lookup: CDR1 MNHNY, CDR2 SVGAGI (reference sequence). DNA of the CDR3: TGTGCCAGCAGTCAGAACCGGGACCGGGAGGATGGCTACACCTTC. Its protein is CASSQNRDREDGYTF.

The V call is TRBV27, the J call TRBJ2-3, with a weak D call TRBD2 (6 bases). The CDR3 spans 17 residues. Trimming pared 5 bases from V and 3 bases from J, leaving 21 bases between. Germline V lookup: CDR1 MNHEY, CDR2 SMNVEV (reference sequence). The CDR3 region is CASSARSGTQGTDTQYF. CDR3 nucleotides: TGTGCCAGCAGTGCCCGTTCCGGGACTCAAGGAACAGATACGCAGTATTTT.

The chain uses TRBV15 and TRBJ2-2; TRBD2 agrees at 7 bases. Looked up from germline, CDR1 is LNHNV and CDR2 is YYDKDF (reference sequence). The V gene end was trimmed by 0 bases and the J gene end by 7 bases; junction bases not matched to a gene: 8. This CDR3 is 16 amino acids long. The CDR3 DNA reads as TGTGCCACCAGCAGAGATTTCAGCGGGGCTGGCGGGGAGCTGTTTTTT. This sequence encodes CATSRDFSGAGGELFF.

The V and J genes are TRBV19 and TRBJ1-2, with no clear D. Trimming took off 3 bases at V and 4 bases at J, with 12 bases between the two ends. The germline V gene encodes CDR1 LNHDA and CDR2 SQIVND (reference sequence). This CDR3 has 14 residues. CDR3 bases: TGTGCCAGTAGTATGGCCGAGAGGAGCTATGGCTACACCTTC. It codes for CASSMAERSYGYTF.

The chain combines TRBV2 with TRBJ1-5; TRBD1 agrees at 9 bases. V lost 5 bases to trimming and J lost 5 bases; unmatched junction nucleotides: 10. From germline, CDR1 is SNHLY and CDR2 FYNNEI. This CDR3 has 16 residues. CDR3 in amino acids: CASSPHSTGGYQPQHF. CDR3 bases: TGTGCCAGCAGTCCCCATTCGACAGGGGGTTATCAGCCCCAGCATTTT. Filled out from reference TRBV2 and TRBJ1-5, the complete variable domain reads EPEVTQTPSHQVTQMGQEVILRCVPISNHLYFYWYRQILGQKVEFLVSFYNNEISEKSEIFDDQFSVERPDGSNFTLKIRSTKLEDSAMYFCASSPHSTGGYQPQHFGDGTRLSIL.

This sequence joins TRBV5-5 and TRBJ1-1; D is uncertain. V lost 0 bases to trimming and J lost 6 bases, with 15 bases between them. Germline lookup yields CDR1 SGHKS and CDR2 YYEKEE (reference sequence). The CDR3 spans 15 residues. The CDR3 bases are TGTGCCAGCAGCTTGGGATTGCGAGGGAGGGCTGAAGCTTTCTTT. Protein product: CASSLGLRGRAEAFF.

The chain employs TRBV7-2 and TRBJ2-2, with a weak D call TRBD2 (6 bases). V was cut by 4 bases and J by 4 bases, with 13 bases left in between. There are 15 residues in the CDR3. Germline CDR1 SGHTA, CDR2 FQGNSA. This CDR3 reads CASSYRRGGTGELFF. CDR3 nucleotides: TGTGCCAGCAGCTATCGGAGGGGAGGCACCGGGGAGCTGTTTTTT.

V and J are TRBV19 and TRBJ2-2, with 7 bases fitting TRBD1. V lost 5 bases to trimming and J lost 3 bases; unmatched junction nucleotides: 3. From germline, CDR1 is LNHDA and CDR2 SQIVND (reference sequence). The CDR3 extends over 14 amino acids. The CDR3 is CASSPDRDTGELFF. The CDR3 DNA is TGTGCCAGTAGTCCTGACAGGGACACCGGGGAGCTGTTTTTT.

This chain links TRBV5-6 with TRBJ2-1, with a possible D match to TRBD2 (6 bases). This CDR3 spans 15 amino acids. V was clipped by 2 bases and J by 5 bases, with 14 bases between them. Germline V gene sequence: CDR1 SGHDT, CDR2 YYEEEE. The DNA of the CDR3 is TGTGCCAGCAGCTTTCGCGGGGCATGGGACAATGAGCAGTTCTTC. Amino acids: CASSFRGAWDNEQFF.

The rearrangement uses TRBV28 and TRBJ1-2; possibly TRBD1 for D (5 bases). The CDR3 has 16 residues. V lost 7 bases and J lost 4, with 22 bases in between. Germline CDR1 and CDR2: MDHEN and SYDVKM. The CDR3 sequence: CASIPSAGGRGYGYTF. The CDR3 region has the DNA TGTGCCAGCATTCCCTCGGCCGGGGGTAGGGGCTATGGCTACACCTTC.

The J gene is TRBJ2-7, the V gene TRBV4-1; TRBD1 aligns across 9 bases. Trimming cost V 1 base and J 2 bases; bases outside gene matches: 3. This CDR3 has 15 residues. Germline CDR1 MGHRA, CDR2 YSYEKL. The CDR3 coding sequence is TGCGCCAGCAGCCAAGGACAGGGGGGGACCTACGAGCAGTACTTC. This sequence encodes CASSQGQGGTYEQYF.

This clone came up a few times. V usage is TRBV5-6 and J usage is TRBJ1-1; D is uncertain. CDR1 SGHDT and CDR2 YYEEEE come from the germline V gene. V lost 0 bases, J lost 4 bases, and 4 bases lay in between. The CDR3 extends over 12 amino acids. CDR3 protein: CASSLGLTEAFF. The CDR3 DNA is TGTGCCAGCAGCTTGGGTCTCACTGAAGCTTTCTTT.

The rearrangement links TRBV30 to TRBJ1-1; D perhaps matches TRBD1 (6 bases). This CDR3 spans 13 amino acids. V shed 5 bases and J shed 3 bases, with 13 bases lying between them. CDR1 GTSNPN and CDR2 SVGIG come from the germline V gene (reference sequence). DNA for the CDR3: TGTGCCTGGGAACAGGGTCGGGACACTGAAGCTTTCTTT. Its translation is CAWEQGRDTEAFF.

This chain uses TRBV7-2 with TRBJ1-6, with a tentative D call TRBD1 (6 bases). The CDR3 length is 13 residues. CDR1 is SGHTA and CDR2 is FQGNSA in the germline V gene. V was cut by 5 bases and J by 9 bases, with 11 bases left in between. The CDR3 is CASSIRGGSPLHF. The CDR3 DNA sequence: TGTGCCAGCAGCATTAGAGGGGGTTCACCCCTCCACTTT.

The CDR3 loop reads CASSAHRDRLYEQYF. DNA for the CDR3: TGTGCCAGCAGCGCACACCGGGACAGACTCTACGAGCAGTACTTC. This sequence joins TRBV7-2 and TRBJ2-7; 7 bases agree with TRBD1. V lost 5 bases to trimming and J lost 3 bases; unmatched junction nucleotides: 10. The germline CDR1 and CDR2 sequences are SGHTA and FQGNSA. The CDR3 runs to 15 residues.